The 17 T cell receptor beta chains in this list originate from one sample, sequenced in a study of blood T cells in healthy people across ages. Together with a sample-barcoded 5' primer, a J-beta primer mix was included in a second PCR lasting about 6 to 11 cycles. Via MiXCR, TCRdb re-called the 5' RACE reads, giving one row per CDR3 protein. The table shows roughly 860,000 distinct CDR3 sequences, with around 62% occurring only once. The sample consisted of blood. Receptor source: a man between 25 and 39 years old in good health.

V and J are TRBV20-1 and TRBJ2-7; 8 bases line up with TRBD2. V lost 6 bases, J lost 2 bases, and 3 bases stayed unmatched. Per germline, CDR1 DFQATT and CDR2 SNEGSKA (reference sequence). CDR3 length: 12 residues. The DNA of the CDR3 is TGCAGTGCCATGACTAGCGCCTACGAGCAGTACTTC. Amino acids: CSAMTSAYEQYF.

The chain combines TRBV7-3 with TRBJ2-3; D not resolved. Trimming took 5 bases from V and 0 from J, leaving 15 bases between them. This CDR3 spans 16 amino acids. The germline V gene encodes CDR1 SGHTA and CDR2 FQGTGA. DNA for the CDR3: TGTGCCAGCAGCCCCTCAGAAGTCACTAGCACAGATACGCAGTATTTT. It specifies CASSPSEVTSTDTQYF. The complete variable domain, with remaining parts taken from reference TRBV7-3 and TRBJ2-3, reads GAGVSQTPSNKVTEKGKYVELRCDPISGHTALYWYRQSLGQGPEFLIYFQGTGAADDSGLPNDRFFAVRPEGSVSTLKIQRTERGDSAVYLCASSPSEVTSTDTQYFGPGTRLTVL.

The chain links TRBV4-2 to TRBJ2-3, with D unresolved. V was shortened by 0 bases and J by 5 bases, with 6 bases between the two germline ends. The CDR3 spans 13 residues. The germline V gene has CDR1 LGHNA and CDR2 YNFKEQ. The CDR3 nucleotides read TGTGCCAGCAGCCAAGACTCGAGAGATACGCAGTATTTT. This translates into CASSQDSRDTQYF.

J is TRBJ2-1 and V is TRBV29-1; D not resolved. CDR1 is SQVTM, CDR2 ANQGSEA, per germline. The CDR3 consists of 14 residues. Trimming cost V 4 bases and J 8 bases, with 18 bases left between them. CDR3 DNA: TGCAGCGTTGGGTCTGGCGGAGCCGGAGATGAGCAGTTCTTC. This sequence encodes CSVGSGGAGDEQFF.

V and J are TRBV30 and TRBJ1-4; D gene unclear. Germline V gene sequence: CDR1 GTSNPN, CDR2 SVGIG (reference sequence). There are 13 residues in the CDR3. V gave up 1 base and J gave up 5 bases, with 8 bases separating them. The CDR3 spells CAWSGTRNEKLFF. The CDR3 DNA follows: TGTGCCTGGAGTGGGACGAGAAATGAAAAACTGTTTTTT.

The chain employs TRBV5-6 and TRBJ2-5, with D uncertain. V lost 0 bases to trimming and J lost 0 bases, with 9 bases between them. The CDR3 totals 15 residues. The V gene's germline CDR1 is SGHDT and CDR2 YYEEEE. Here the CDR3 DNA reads TGTGCCAGCAGCTTGGATCAGCGATACCAAGAGACCCAGTACTTC. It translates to CASSLDQRYQETQYF.

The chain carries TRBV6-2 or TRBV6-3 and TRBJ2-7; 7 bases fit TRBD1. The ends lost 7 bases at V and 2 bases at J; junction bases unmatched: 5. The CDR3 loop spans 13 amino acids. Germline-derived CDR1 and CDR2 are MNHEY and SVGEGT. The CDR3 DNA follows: TGTGCCAGCACTCAGGGGGACACCTACGAGCAGTACTTC. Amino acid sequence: CASTQGDTYEQYF.

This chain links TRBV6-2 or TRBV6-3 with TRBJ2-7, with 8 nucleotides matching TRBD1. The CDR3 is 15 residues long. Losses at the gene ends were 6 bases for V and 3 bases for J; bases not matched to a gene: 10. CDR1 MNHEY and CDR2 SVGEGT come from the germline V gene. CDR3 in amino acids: CASSKTRTGYYEQYF. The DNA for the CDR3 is TGTGCCAGCAGCAAGACCCGGACAGGGTACTACGAGCAGTACTTC.

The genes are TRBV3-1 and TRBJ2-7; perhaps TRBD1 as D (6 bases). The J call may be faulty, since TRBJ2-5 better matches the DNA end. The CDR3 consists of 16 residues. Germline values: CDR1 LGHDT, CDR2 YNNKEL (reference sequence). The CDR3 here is CASSQERRQERETQYF. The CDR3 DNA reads TGTGCCAGCAGCCAAGAAAGGAGACAGGAGCGAGAGACCCAGTACTTC.

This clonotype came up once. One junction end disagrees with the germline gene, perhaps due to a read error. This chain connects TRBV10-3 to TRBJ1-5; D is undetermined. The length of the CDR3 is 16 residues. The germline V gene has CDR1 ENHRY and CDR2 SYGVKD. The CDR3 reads CAISETVGIRDQPQHF. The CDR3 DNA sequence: TGCGCCATCAGTGAAACAGTTGGTATAAGGGATCAGCCCCAGCATTTT.

CDR3 amino acids: CASSPIGTAYEQYF. The CDR3 DNA reads as TGTGCCAGCAGTCCGATTGGGACTGCCTACGAGCAGTACTTC. The chain employs TRBV6-5 and TRBJ2-4; D might be TRBD2 (6 bases). The J call may be wrong; the DNA end is better matched by TRBJ2-7. This CDR3 comprises 14 residues. Germline CDR1 and CDR2: MNHEY and SVGAGI.

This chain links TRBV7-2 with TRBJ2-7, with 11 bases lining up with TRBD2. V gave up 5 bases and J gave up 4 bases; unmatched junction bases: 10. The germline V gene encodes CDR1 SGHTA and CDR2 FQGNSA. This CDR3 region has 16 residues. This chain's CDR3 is CASSPIPTSGGYEQYF. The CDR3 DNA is TGTGCCAGCAGCCCGATCCCCACTAGCGGGGGTTACGAGCAGTACTTC.

The CDR3 spells CSAQTPGQGNEKLFF. CDR3 in DNA: TGCAGTGCACAGACTCCGGGACAGGGGAATGAAAAACTGTTTTTT. V usage is TRBV20-1 and J usage is TRBJ1-4; 10 bases line up with TRBD1. Germline V CDR1 and CDR2: DFQATT, SNEGSKA (reference sequence). This CDR3 is built from 15 residues. The junction had 9 bases not matched to a gene; V was cut back by 6 bases and J by 5 bases.

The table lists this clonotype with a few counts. CDR3 protein: CSVEDPRERYEQYF. CDR3 coding DNA: TGCAGCGTTGAAGATCCTAGGGAGAGATACGAGCAGTACTTC. The chain combines TRBV29-1 with TRBJ2-7; weak D call: TRBD2 (5 bases). The CDR3 runs to 14 residues. The germline V gene encodes CDR1 SQVTM and CDR2 ANQGSEA. Deletions cut 0 bases from V and 4 bases from J, with 13 bases between.

CDR3: CSPRRAPFGEQYF. The CDR3 DNA reads as TGCAGTCCGCGACGGGCCCCTTTTGGCGAGCAGTACTTC. The chain carries TRBV20-1 and TRBJ2-7; D is unclear. Germline values: CDR1 DFQATT, CDR2 SNEGSKA (reference sequence). The CDR3 is 13 residues long. Trimming shortened V by 8 bases and J by 6 bases, and 20 bases separated the two germline ends.

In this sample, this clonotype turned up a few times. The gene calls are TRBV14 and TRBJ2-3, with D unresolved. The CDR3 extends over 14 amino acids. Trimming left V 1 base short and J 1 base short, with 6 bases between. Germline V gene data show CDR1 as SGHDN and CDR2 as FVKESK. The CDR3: CASSQVRGTDTQYF. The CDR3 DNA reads TGTGCCAGCAGCCAAGTACGGGGCACAGATACGCAGTATTTT.

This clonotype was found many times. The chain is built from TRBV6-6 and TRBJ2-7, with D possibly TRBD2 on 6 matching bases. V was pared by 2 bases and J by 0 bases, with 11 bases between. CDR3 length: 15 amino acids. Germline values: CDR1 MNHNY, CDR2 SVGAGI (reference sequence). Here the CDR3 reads CASSYELAISYEQYF. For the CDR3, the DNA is TGTGCCAGCAGTTACGAGCTAGCGATCTCCTACGAGCAGTACTTC.